This T cell receptor beta chain was recovered during a study of CXCR3-negative and CXCR3-positive naive CD8 T cells. The authors made the TRB cDNA libraries by 5' RACE using UMI labels. TCRdb re-called the 5' RACE reads; every CDR3 protein appears as one record, without DNA. Its table lists about 130,000 distinct CDR3 sequences. CDR1 is SGHRS, CDR2 YFSETQ, per germline. The CDR3 sequence is 16 residues long. Study findings and constraints: Cryopreserved PBMCs had partly decreased CXCR3 expression; fresh PBMCs were used in most assays.

Note on this clonotype: As yet, its antigen is unknown.

The chain links TRBV5-1 to TRBJ2-5; TCRdb picks TRBD2, but there is no DNA to check that call. The TCR comes from a human donor in good health. Some clones in this sample may be carry-over from other donors' samples. Material for sequencing was naive CXCR3- CD8+ T cells from blood. Subset: CD45RO-CCR7+CD27+CD95- naive CD8+ T cells lacking CXCR3 (TNR3-). The CDR3 protein is CASSARLAGGQETQYF.